The rows below give T cell receptor beta chains drawn from one sample of a study of cytomegalovirus exposure and HLA in healthy donors. Here immunoSEQ multiplex PCR was the method, and the copy in TCRdb shows in-frame clones only, minus some. Of approximately 150,000 clones listed, over 70% are singletons. The specimen was PBMCs. Receptors were obtained from a middle-aged man in good health and CMV-seronegative. CDR3s include the opening cysteine and the closing phenylalanine or tryptophan. Fields, in order: J gene, D gene, CDR3 length, V gene, CDR3 DNA, CDR3 protein. D genes are given only for firm matches.

>TRBJ2-7|TRBD1|15|TRBV9
TGTGCCAGCAGCCCCCGACAGGGGGCCCCCTACGAGCAGTACTTC
CASSPRQGAPYEQYF
>TRBJ2-7|TRBD1|14|TRBV10-2
TGCGCCAGCAGTCAGGGGACAGGGAGGAGTGGGCAGTACTTC
CASSQGTGRSGQYF
>TRBJ2-7|TRBD2|15|TRBV5-4
TGTGCCAGCAGCCGCGGGGGAGGACCTCTCTACGAGCAGTACTTC
CASSRGGGPLYEQYF
>TRBJ2-1|NA|15|TRBV19
TGTGCCAGTAGTATGGACTACCAAGTCTACAATGAGCAGTTCTTC
CASSMDYQVYNEQFF
>TRBJ2-2|TRBD2|18|TRBV19
TGTGCCAGTAGTATGTCGATTAGCGGGGGGGCCGTCACCGGGGAGCTGTTTTTT
CASSMSISGGAVTGELFF
>TRBJ1-2|TRBD1|14|TRBV6-5
TGTGCCAGCAACCCACAGGGGCGCAACTATGGCTACACCTTC
CASNPQGRNYGYTF
>TRBJ1-2|TRBD1|16|TRBV15
TGTGCCACCAGCAGCTTGCTCGAGGGGGCTACTGATGGCTACACCTTC
CATSSLLEGATDGYTF
>TRBJ1-6|TRBD1|14|TRBV7-2
TGTGCCAGCAGCTCCGGGACAGTTAATTCACCCCTCCACTTT
CASSSGTVNSPLHF
>TRBJ1-1|TRBD1|16|TRBV9
TGTGCCAGCAGCGTAGCCGGGGACAGGGAGTATGAGAGGATTTTCTTT
CASSVAGDREYERIFF
>TRBJ1-6|NA|16|TRBV5-1
TGCGCCAGCAGCTTGGCCCTCGCTAGCAATAATTCACCCCTCCACTTT
CASSLALASNNSPLHF
>TRBJ2-3|TRBD1|14|TRBV2
TGTGCCAGCAAGGTAGGGGGCGCCGCAGATACGCAGTATTTT
CASKVGGAADTQYF
>TRBJ1-3|TRBD1|15|TRBV10-2
TGCGCCTGCGCCGACACGAGCCGACAGGGACACACCATATATTTT
CACADTSRQGHTIYF
>TRBJ1-2|NA|15|TRBV7-2
TGTGCCAGCAGCCCCGGACTCCGGGAGGGCTATGGCTACACCTTC
CASSPGLREGYGYTF
>TRBJ1-1|NA|14|TRBV4-2
TGTGCCAGCAGCCAACGGGAAATGAGCACTGAAGCTTTCTTT
CASSQREMSTEAFF
>TRBJ2-1|NA|12|TRBV11-2
TGTGCCAGCAGCTTAGGCGACGGGGAGCAGTTCTTC
CASSLGDGEQFF
>TRBJ2-5|NA|12|TRBV6-6
TGTGCCAGCAGTTACACGGAAGAGACCCAGTACTTC
CASSYTEETQYF
>TRBJ1-1|TRBD1|16|TRBV7-9
TGTGCCAGCAACCCTGGAGACAGGGATCAAAACACTGAAGCTTTCTTT
CASNPGDRDQNTEAFF